This T cell receptor beta chain originates from a study of blood T cells in healthy people across ages. Study-wide results and caveats: TCR beta diversity per million T cells fell roughly linearly with age. In long-lived donors, naive CD4+ cell counts and diversity exceeded those of aged donors.

Comment on this clonotype: Antigen unknown.

Together with a sample-barcoded 5' primer, a J-beta primer mix was included in a second PCR lasting roughly 7 to 11 cycles. Using its own MiXCR run on the 5' RACE reads, TCRdb lists one record per CDR3 protein. The repertoire holds roughly 1.5 million distinct CDR3 sequences, with 35% to 45% as singletons. J was trimmed by 4 bases and V by 3 bases; bases with no gene match: 8. Per the germline V gene, CDR1 is MNHNS and CDR2 is SASEGT. This CDR3 contains 15 residues. The rearrangement links TRBV6-1 to TRBJ1-1; 7 bases agree with TRBD1. The sequencing input was blood. The receptor was isolated from a woman between 18 and 29 years old in good health. The CDR3: CASSEATGISTEAFF. CDR3 nucleotides: TGTGCCAGCAGTGAGGCGACAGGGATCTCCACTGAAGCTTTCTTT.